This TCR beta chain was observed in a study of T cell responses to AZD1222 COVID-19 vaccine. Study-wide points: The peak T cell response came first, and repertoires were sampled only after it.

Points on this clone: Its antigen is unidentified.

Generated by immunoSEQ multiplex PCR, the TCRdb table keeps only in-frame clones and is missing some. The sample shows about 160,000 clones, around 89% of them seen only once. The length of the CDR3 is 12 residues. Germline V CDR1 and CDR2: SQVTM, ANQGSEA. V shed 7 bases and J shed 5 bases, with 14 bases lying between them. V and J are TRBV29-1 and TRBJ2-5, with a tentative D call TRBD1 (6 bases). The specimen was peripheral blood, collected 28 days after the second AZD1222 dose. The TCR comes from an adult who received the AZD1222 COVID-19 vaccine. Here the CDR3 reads CSARTGLETQYF. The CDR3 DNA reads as TGCAGCGCCCGTACAGGGTTGGAGACCCAGTACTTC.